What follows is one T cell receptor beta chain and its context. What it binds is not known. Sequenced by immunoSEQ multiplex PCR; TCRdb stores in-frame clones only, minus some. The sample records roughly 40,000 clones, around 96% being singletons. The data derive from a study of T cells in tuberculosis. Study conclusions and caveats: Active tuberculosis TCR-alpha repertoires lay closer to GMM-specific TCRs than IGRA-negative controls, suggesting clonal expansion.

With 4 bases clipped from V and 0 bases from J, the junction kept 6 bases outside the gene matches. The CDR3 spans 16 residues. Germline CDR1 reads SGHRS; CDR2 reads YFSETQ. The sequencing sample was made of PBMCs. The chain has TRBV5-1 and TRBJ1-1, with 10 bases fitting TRBD1. This clonotype was obtained from a donor aged 5-35 years with latent tuberculosis or without tuberculosis infection. In nucleotides, the CDR3 is TGCGCCAGCAGCATCCAGACAGGGGGCCTGAACACTGAAGCTTTCTTT. It encodes CASSIQTGGLNTEAFF.